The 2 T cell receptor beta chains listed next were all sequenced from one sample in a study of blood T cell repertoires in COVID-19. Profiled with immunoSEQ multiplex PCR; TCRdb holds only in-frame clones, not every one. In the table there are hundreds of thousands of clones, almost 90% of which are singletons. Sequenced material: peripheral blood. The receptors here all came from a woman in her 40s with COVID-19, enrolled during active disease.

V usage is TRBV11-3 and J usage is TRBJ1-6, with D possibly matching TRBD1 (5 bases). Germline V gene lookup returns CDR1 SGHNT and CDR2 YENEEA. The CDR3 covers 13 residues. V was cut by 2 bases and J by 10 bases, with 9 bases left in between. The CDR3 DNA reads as TGTGCCAGCAGCTTACAGGGAAGCTCACCCCTCCACTTT. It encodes CASSLQGSSPLHF.

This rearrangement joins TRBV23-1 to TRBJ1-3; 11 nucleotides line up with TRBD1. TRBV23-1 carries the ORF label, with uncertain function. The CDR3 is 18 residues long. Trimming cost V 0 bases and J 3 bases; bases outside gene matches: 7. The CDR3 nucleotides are TGCGCCAGCAGTCAATCCGGACAGGGGGCGGTTTTTGGAAACACCATATATTTT. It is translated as CASSQSGQGAVFGNTIYF.